This T cell receptor beta chain is drawn from a study of cytomegalovirus exposure and HLA in healthy donors (dated by TCRdb to the late 2010s). In the study overall: In an earlier analysis of some 550 of the donors, less than 350 Gb of sequence data and 100 million or so unique TCR beta sequences from roughly 180 million T cells were reported. An early release that covered fewer than 750 HLA-typed donors contained around 300 gigabases of sequencing data and some 87 million unique TCR sequences. The genetic ancestry cluster associated with self-reported Caucasian donors included 70% to 85% of the 350 to 500 genotyped donors. The study aimed to test whether cataloging public T cell receptors could reveal signatures of past pathogen exposure. Using immunosequencing, the study profiled T cell repertoires from some 670 subjects and related those repertoires to cytomegalovirus serostatus. Besides the first cohort of 666 subjects, a separate validation cohort made up of about 120 different subjects was used. To predict cytomegalovirus infection status, the study brought together high-throughput TCR immunosequencing, statistical association of individual TCRs with disease status, and machine learning. In a later analysis, previously published TCR beta repertoires from about 670 donors were re-analyzed and high-resolution HLA genotyping was added so that TCR occurrence patterns could be studied. Rather than drawing on any new phenotypic data, the later analysis identified candidate immune exposures from TCR beta sequences and the way those sequences occurred across donors. To decide whether each TCR beta V gene segment behaved as functional or pseudogenic, an earlier analysis of fewer than 750 of the donors relied on high-throughput TCR beta sequencing. Donor age, sex, ethnicity and CMV serostatus were collected together with the repertoire data. In a later genetic analysis, genome-wide SNP genotypes for about three fifths of the 666 donors were used, and that subset was treated as a discovery cohort. All discovery cohort repertoires had been generated using a single sequencing platform. HLA typing covered class I and class II loci at four-digit resolution. Typing coverage differed by locus: A, B, C, DRB1 and DQB1 were typed in about 620-640 donors, DQA1 in about 560, DPA1 in around 600, and DPB1 in just under 490. Roughly five DR-DQ haplotypes were treated as single units for association and clustering because of strong linkage in the cohort. On average, about 200,000 unique TCR beta nucleotide sequences were sequenced per donor among several hundred genotyped donors of the cohort, with roughly 19% of those sequences being non-productive.

The cohort consisted of some 730 healthy bone marrow donors. At the time of sampling, all cohort members were nominally healthy, though unrecorded immune exposures were likely present. The donor tested CMV seropositive and was one of the 289 seropositive cohort members. Every donor gave a peripheral blood sample, and the peripheral blood mononuclear cells from that sample were used for TCR beta sequencing. The Qiagen DNeasy Blood Extraction Kit was used to extract genomic DNA from the blood cell samples. For this clone: There is no known antigen for this receptor. No base quality information exists; no much larger clone differs at one position.

The germline V gene (reference sequence) gives CDR1 as MNHEY and CDR2 as SMNVEV. Its CDR3 holds 15 amino acids, cysteine through phenylalanine. Just CDR3 DNA is preserved here, 45 bases in frame from base 1. The library was made by the immunoSEQ multiplex PCR assay. For the multiplex PCR, a mixture combining 60 forward primers for TCR Vbeta segments and 13 reverse primers for TCR Jbeta segments was used. The CDR3 region of rearranged TCR beta genes was amplified from genomic DNA by a multiplex PCR assay. On the Illumina HiSeq System, the amplified TCR beta libraries were sequenced as 87-base-pair reads. The authors' analysis ran thus. A later analysis counted 65 million to 90 million unique TCR beta chains across the 640 or so repertoires, and some 12 million of these chains were shared by at least two donors. Raw reads were error-corrected and collapsed into unique sequences by a nearest-neighbor algorithm in which closely related sequences were merged to remove PCR and sequencing errors. CDR3 sequences were aligned to IMGT reference sequences to assign V, D and J gene segments. Each retained sequence needed at least a six-nucleotide match to both a V gene segment and a J gene segment. Rearrangements were classified as productive when the CDR3 lacked stop codons and remained in frame with V and J, and all other rearrangements were classified as non-productive. Following IMGT convention, CDR3 was defined as the stretch from the second conserved V-encoded cysteine up to the conserved J-encoded phenylalanine. In an earlier analysis of roughly 580 of the donors, sequences lacking an unambiguous match to a single V gene segment were excluded. An earlier analysis of approximately 590 of the donors classified V segments as functional when productive rearrangements were above 56.7% and as segregating when the standard deviation between donors was above 5%. A statistical classification framework was built to diagnose cytomegalovirus status from the catalog of TCR beta chain sequences. A later analysis assigned V and J genes by comparing TCR nucleotide sequences with IMGT/GENE-DB human TR gene sequences. Using the TCRdist pipeline, a later analysis assigned CDR3 sequences along with most-parsimonious VDJ recombination scenarios. In a later analysis, each TCR beta chain was defined by its CDR3 amino acid sequence together with its V-gene family, and reads without a unique V-gene family were excluded. As a way to deal with suspected cross-contamination and a sequencing artifact, a later analysis dropped hundreds of nucleotide sequences that were highly shared and had low generation probability. A later analysis calculated a clonal expansion index for each public chain from normalized within-repertoire ranks of inferred template counts. In a later analysis, generation probabilities were computed with a VDJ recombination model fitted to out-of-frame rearrangements, and the resulting probabilities were checked against IGoR. A later analysis scored TCR-TCR, TCR-HLA and TCR-CMV co-occurrence with hypergeometric tests, applying a repertoire-size bias correction to TCR pairs. In a later analysis, false discovery rates were estimated by permuting HLA or CMV assignments 20 times. A later analysis grouped co-occurring TCRs with DBSCAN, adding TCRdist sequence similarity when clustering within HLA-allele-positive subsets. For co-occurrence clustering, repertoires with fewer than 30,000 or more than 120,000 public chains were excluded, along with 5 or 6 repertoires with anomalous nucleotide sharing. Here the immuneACCESS table is served through TCRdb, limited to in-frame sequences with V and J called. Missing clones are a known gap in these copies; in checked studies unresolved V genes cover under half, and the rest lacks a known reason. The V and J calls and the clone size are those of that table, but D and trimming were determined from the DNA. This sample lists 110,000 or so clones; about 80% were detected once. The leading ten clones occupy 7.7% of the sample.

Results and caveats for the whole study, not just this receptor: A few of the identified cytomegalovirus-associated TCR beta chains were confirmed in vitro to be specific for cytomegalovirus antigens. In an earlier analysis of some 640 of the donors, most TCR beta V segments were observed in productive rearrangements about 90% or about 30% of the time, broadly matching IMGT annotations. In a later analysis, HLA-associated TCR beta chains were found to be more clonally expanded and to have lower generation probabilities than equally common non-associated chains. For the cohort, immune exposure information was limited to CMV serostatus. The authors suggested that the approach could potentially be extended to other disease states and immunological phenotypes. V-gene and J-gene trimming of TCR beta chains was associated with a missense DCLRE1C variant in a later genetic analysis, and the association was replicated in an independent cohort. The classifier was reported to diagnose cytomegalovirus status with high specificity and sensitivity in both the original cohort and the validation cohort. Because some donors lacked HLA typing at each locus, the association tests relied only on the typed subset. When HLA alleles, especially DR and DQ, strongly co-occurred, attributing TCR associations to individual alleles was difficult. In a later analysis, some 18,000 TCR beta sequences were associated with specific HLA alleles at a false discovery rate of 0.05. A later analysis found that most CMV-associated TCR beta chains appeared HLA-restricted, with HLA associations seemingly driven largely by CMV exposure. This cohort had only TCR beta chains sequenced, and the lack of alpha or paired-chain data limited which features could be detected. Most TCR sequences were seen in very few donors, while some public TCRs were found in many individuals. In a later analysis, several top co-occurrence clusters were reported to appear linked to parvovirus B19, influenza, CMV and Epstein-Barr virus. Because counts were too low, approximately 18 rarely observed V segments, including chromosome 9 orphons, were excluded from the earlier analysis of 587 of the donors. Some IMGT-functional V segments, including TRBV6-2 and TRBV6-3, could not be told apart with the 87-base-pair reads, so those segments were excluded. A further reported finding was that TCR beta sequences accurately predicted the HLA-A and HLA-B alleles for most subjects in the first cohort. Linkage disequilibrium might explain the correlated functional status among segregating V segments, but an unknown experimental factor could not be excluded. A cluster of highly shared sequence variants was judged likely to be a technical artifact of the sequencing pipeline. According to a later analysis, TCR association rates differed among HLA loci, with DRB1 alleles showing the most associated TCRs and HLA-C alleles showing the fewest. In the study, around 150 TCR beta chains were listed as associated with cytomegalovirus. Roughly uniform sequencing depth across donors was assumed in presence/absence analyses, although this assumption may not hold. According to a later genetic analysis, donors in an Asian-associated ancestry cluster had fewer N-insertions in productive TCRs than the roughly 660-donor mean.

The origin of this receptor is a woman aged 50 to 60 in good health and CMV-seropositive. The sequence links TRBV27 to TRBJ2-5; TRBD2 is a possible D gene, resting on 6 matching bases. The J call is doubtful: the DNA matches TRBJ2-7 better. The sample was PBMCs. The CDR3 protein is CASSLWVGSSYEQYF. The DNA is TGTGCCAGCAGTTTATGGGTCGGGAGCTCCTACGAGCAGTACTTC.